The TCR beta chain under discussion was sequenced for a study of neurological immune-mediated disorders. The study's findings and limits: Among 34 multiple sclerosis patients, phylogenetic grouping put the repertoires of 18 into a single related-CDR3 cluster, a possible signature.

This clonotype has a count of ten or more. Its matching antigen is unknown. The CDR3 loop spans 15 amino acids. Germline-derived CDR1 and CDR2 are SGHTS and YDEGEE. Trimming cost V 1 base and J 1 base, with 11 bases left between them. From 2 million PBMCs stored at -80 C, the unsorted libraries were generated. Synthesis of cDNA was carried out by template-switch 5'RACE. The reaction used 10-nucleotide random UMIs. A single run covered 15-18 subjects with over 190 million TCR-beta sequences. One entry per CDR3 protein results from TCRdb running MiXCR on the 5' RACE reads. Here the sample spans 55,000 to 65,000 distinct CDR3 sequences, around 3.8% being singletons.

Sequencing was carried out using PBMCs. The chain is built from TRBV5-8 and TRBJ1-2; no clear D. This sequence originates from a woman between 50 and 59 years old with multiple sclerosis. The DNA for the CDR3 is TGTGCCAGCAGCTTGTTTCTTGGGTATAACTATGGCTACACCTTC. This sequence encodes CASSLFLGYNYGYTF.